This TCR beta chain was recovered during a study of cytomegalovirus exposure and HLA in healthy donors listed by TCRdb under 2017. Context from the whole study: An earlier analysis of fewer than 750 of the donors reported 276 Gb of sequence data and some 110 million unique TCR beta sequences obtained from roughly 180 million T cells. An early release that covered approximately 600 HLA-typed donors contained about 300 gigabases of sequencing data and tens of millions of unique TCR sequences. Of the roughly 410 genotyped donors, approximately 80% were placed in the genetic ancestry cluster associated with self-reported Caucasian donors. The study was designed to test whether signatures of past pathogen exposure could be identified by cataloging public T cell receptors. Using immunosequencing, the study profiled T cell repertoires from about 610 subjects and related those repertoires to cytomegalovirus serostatus. Along with the roughly 670-subject first cohort, a separate validation cohort of roughly 110 different subjects was used. To predict cytomegalovirus infection status, the study brought together high-throughput TCR immunosequencing, statistical association of individual TCRs with disease status, and machine learning. To study patterns of TCR occurrence, a later analysis re-analyzed previously published TCR beta repertoires from 500 to 850 donors and added high-resolution HLA genotyping. Rather than using new phenotypic data, the later analysis identified candidate immune exposures from TCR beta sequences and from how often those sequences occurred across donors. To decide whether each TCR beta V gene segment behaved as functional or pseudogenic, an earlier analysis of approximately 590 of the donors relied on high-throughput TCR beta sequencing. Donor age, sex, ethnicity and CMV serostatus were compiled alongside the repertoire data. In a later genetic analysis, genome-wide SNP genotypes for 398 of the 666 donors were used, and that subset was treated as a discovery cohort. Every discovery cohort repertoire had been produced on one sequencing platform. Class I and class II HLA loci were covered by the typing at four-digit resolution. Typing coverage differed by locus: A, B, C, DRB1 and DQB1 were typed in about 629-630 donors, DQA1 in around 500, DPA1 in 600 to 610, and DPB1 in just under 490. Roughly five DR-DQ haplotypes were treated as single units for association and clustering because of strong linkage in the cohort. Among some 410 genotyped donors of the cohort, an average of approximately 220,000 unique TCR beta nucleotide sequences was sequenced per donor, of which about 18% were non-productive. The paper as a whole reports these results and caveats: In a later analysis, the rate of TCR association differed among HLA loci, with DRB1 alleles having the most associated TCRs and HLA-C alleles having the fewest. In a later analysis, several top co-occurrence clusters were reported to appear linked to parvovirus B19, influenza, CMV and Epstein-Barr virus. The only immune exposure information available for the cohort was CMV serostatus. Because counts were too low, around 17 rarely observed V segments, including chromosome 9 orphons, were left out of the earlier analysis of a few hundred of the donors. A later analysis found that most CMV-associated TCR beta chains appeared HLA-restricted, with HLA associations seemingly driven largely by CMV exposure. According to a later genetic analysis, donors in an Asian-associated ancestry cluster had fewer N-insertions in productive TCRs than the approximately 630-donor mean. Because HLA typing was unavailable for some donors at each locus, only the typed subset was used in association tests. A later analysis associated 16,951 TCR beta sequences with specific HLA alleles at a false discovery rate of 0.05. When HLA alleles, especially DR and DQ, strongly co-occurred, TCR associations were difficult to assign to individual alleles. In a later analysis, HLA-associated TCR beta chains showed more clonal expansion and lower generation probabilities than non-associated chains that were equally common. Sequencing depth was assumed to be roughly uniform across donors in the presence/absence analyses, though that assumption may not hold. A few of the identified cytomegalovirus-associated TCR beta chains were confirmed in vitro to be specific for cytomegalovirus antigens. This cohort had only TCR beta chains sequenced, and the lack of alpha or paired-chain data limited which features could be detected. Linkage disequilibrium might explain the correlated functional status among segregating V segments, but an unknown experimental factor could not be ruled out. In a later genetic analysis, a missense DCLRE1C variant was associated with V-gene and J-gene trimming of TCR beta chains, and the association was replicated in an independent cohort. Some IMGT-functional V segments, including TRBV6-2 and TRBV6-3, could not be distinguished by the 87-base-pair reads and were therefore excluded. Broadly in line with IMGT annotations, most TCR beta V segments showed up in productive rearrangements about 87% or about 30% of the time in an earlier analysis of approximately 600 of the donors. A further reported finding was that TCR beta sequences accurately predicted the HLA-A and HLA-B alleles for most subjects in the first cohort. Cytomegalovirus status was reported to be diagnosed by the classifier with high specificity and sensitivity in both the original and validation cohorts. The study gave a list of under 200 TCR beta chains associated with cytomegalovirus. The authors suggested that the approach could potentially be generalized to other disease states and immunological phenotypes. Most TCR sequences were observed very rarely across donors, whereas some public TCRs were present in many individuals. A cluster of highly shared sequence variants was judged likely to represent a technical artifact of the sequencing pipeline.

The cohort comprised several hundred healthy bone marrow donors. At the time of sampling, all cohort members were nominally healthy, though unrecorded immune exposures were likely present. The donor was CMV seropositive and belonged to the group of over 250 seropositive cohort members. Each donor provided a peripheral blood sample, and peripheral blood mononuclear cells were used for TCR beta sequencing. Genomic DNA extraction from the blood cell samples was performed with the Qiagen DNeasy Blood Extraction Kit. From the cysteine up to the phenylalanine, the CDR3 has a length of 12 residues. Only the CDR3 part of the read is kept: 36 bases, read in frame from the first base. Taken from the germline V gene (reference sequence), the CDR1 and CDR2 loops are GTSNPN and SVGIG. V is pared back by 4 bases and J by 7 bases, with 13 bases lying between the germline termini. The method behind the library was the immunoSEQ multiplex PCR assay. The multiplex PCR relied on a mix of 60 forward primers for TCR Vbeta segments and 13 reverse primers for TCR Jbeta segments. Amplification of the CDR3 region of rearranged TCR beta genes was performed with a multiplex PCR assay on genomic DNA. Amplified TCR beta libraries were sequenced as 87-base-pair reads on the Illumina HiSeq System. Per the source publication's procedure: Across the 500 to 700 repertoires, a later analysis counted 80 million or so unique TCR beta chains, approximately 10 million of which were shared by at least two donors. A nearest-neighbor algorithm error-corrected the raw reads and collapsed the reads into unique sequences, merging closely related sequences to remove PCR and sequencing errors. V, D and J gene segments were assigned by aligning CDR3 sequences to IMGT reference sequences. For a sequence to be retained, at least a six-nucleotide match to both a V gene segment and a J gene segment was required. Rearrangements were called productive when the CDR3 lacked stop codons and stayed in frame with V and J; all others were non-productive. CDR3 was defined by IMGT convention, running from the second conserved V-encoded cysteine to the conserved J-encoded phenylalanine. The earlier analysis of 450 to 750 of the donors excluded any sequence lacking an unambiguous match to a single V gene segment. An earlier analysis of a few hundred of the donors classified V segments as functional when productive rearrangements were above 56.7% and as segregating when the standard deviation between donors was above 5%. A statistical classification framework was developed to diagnose cytomegalovirus status using the catalog of TCR beta chain sequences. In a later analysis, V and J genes were assigned by comparing TCR nucleotide sequences against IMGT/GENE-DB human TR gene sequences. The TCRdist pipeline was used in a later analysis to assign CDR3 sequences and most-parsimonious VDJ recombination scenarios. A later analysis defined each TCR beta chain by its CDR3 amino acid sequence plus V-gene family, and excluded reads lacking a unique V-gene family. To address suspected cross-contamination and a sequencing artifact, a later analysis removed 592 highly shared, low-generation-probability nucleotide sequences. For each public chain, a later analysis derived a clonal expansion index from normalized ranks of inferred template counts within each repertoire. In a later analysis, generation probabilities were computed using a VDJ recombination model fitted to out-of-frame rearrangements, and the results were checked against IGoR. A later analysis scored TCR-TCR, TCR-HLA and TCR-CMV co-occurrence with hypergeometric tests, applying a repertoire-size bias correction to TCR pairs. False discovery rates were estimated in a later analysis by permuting HLA or CMV assignments 20 times. In a later analysis, co-occurring TCRs were grouped using DBSCAN, and TCRdist sequence similarity was added for clustering within HLA-allele-positive subsets. Co-occurrence clustering excluded repertoires with fewer than 30,000 or more than 120,000 public chains, plus five with anomalous nucleotide sharing. TCRdb took over this immuneACCESS table, retaining in-frame rearrangements with V and J assigned. Such tables are incomplete; in checked studies, under half of the missing clones stem from an unresolved V gene, and the remainder is unexplained. The V and J calls and clone size were taken over from that table, and D and trimming were inferred from the DNA. Counted in this sample were some 70,000 clones; more than 60% of them appeared once. 14% of the sample is in the top ten clones.

On this clone: The antigen it binds to is not known. Base qualities are missing; no much larger clone stands one base away.

The sample consisted of PBMCs. This sequence was found in a male donor in good health and CMV-seropositive. The rearrangement joined TRBV30 to TRBJ1-2; the D region possibly corresponds to TRBD1 (6 bases align). The DNA sequence reads TGTGCCTGGACAGGGGCTATCGGTGGCTACACCTTC. This gives the protein CAWTGAIGGYTF.